The 13 T cell receptor beta chains listed next were all sequenced from one sample in a study of T cell responses to AZD1222 COVID-19 vaccine. Some clones are missing from TCRdb's copy, which holds only in-frame ones; the method was immunoSEQ multiplex PCR. The table records roughly 150,000 clones, around 90% of them present only once. This specimen was peripheral blood, taken on day 0 of AZD1222 vaccination. These receptors came from an adult in good health.

V is TRBV7-2 and J is TRBJ1-5, with 7 bases identical to TRBD1. CDR1 is SGHTA and CDR2 is FQGNSA in the germline V gene. This CDR3 comprises 15 residues. V lost 6 bases and J lost 0; bases outside the gene matches: 5. In DNA form, the CDR3 reads TGTGCCAGCAGATCCAGGGGGAATAGCAATCAGCCCCAGCATTTT. Translating it yields CASRSRGNSNQPQHF.

The genes are TRBV4-2 and TRBJ1-6, with unresolved D. V lost 0 bases and J 7 bases, leaving 13 bases between the germline ends. This CDR3 comprises 16 residues. In germline, CDR1 is LGHNA, CDR2 YNFKEQ. The CDR3 region is CASSQDLLMGNSPLHF. DNA of the CDR3: TGTGCCAGCAGCCAAGATCTTTTAATGGGGAATTCACCCCTCCACTTT.

J is TRBJ2-1 and V is TRBV19, with D possibly TRBD1 on 6 matching bases. Trimming left V 7 bases short and J 4 bases short, with 14 bases between. Germline V CDR1 and CDR2: LNHDA, SQIVND (reference sequence). This CDR3 has 14 amino acids. CDR3 amino acids: CASTGHPAYNEQFF. CDR3 DNA sequence: TGTGCCAGTACGGGACATCCAGCATACAATGAGCAGTTCTTC. Based on the CDR3 plus reference TRBV19 and TRBJ2-1, the full variable domain is DGGITQSPKYLFRKEGQNVTLSCEQNLNHDAMYWYRQDPGQGLRLIYYSQIVNDFQKGDIAEGYSVSREKKESFPLTVTSAQKNPTAFYLCASTGHPAYNEQFFGPGTRLTVL.

This clone was seen only once. The rearrangement joins TRBV24-1 to TRBJ2-2, with TRBD2 matching 10 bases. This CDR3 contains 18 residues. CDR1 is KGHDR, CDR2 SFDVKD, per germline. V lost 2 bases, J lost 5 bases, and 10 bases stayed unmatched. CDR3 residues: CATSDSSSGRGRTGELFF. CDR3 DNA sequence: TGTGCCACCAGTGATTCCTCGAGCGGGAGGGGAAGAACCGGGGAGCTGTTTTTT.

The J gene is TRBJ2-7, the V gene TRBV27; TRBD1 matches at 8 bases. The CDR3 totals 14 residues. The V segment lost 5 bases and the J segment 6 bases; nucleotides outside the gene matches: 9. CDR1 MNHEY and CDR2 SMNVEV come from the germline V gene (reference sequence). CDR3 amino acids: CASSPGQELTEQYF. The CDR3 region has the DNA TGTGCCAGCAGTCCGGGACAGGAGTTAACCGAGCAGTACTTC.

J is TRBJ2-7 and V is TRBV6-5; perhaps D is TRBD1 or TRBD2 (6 bases each). CDR1 is MNHEY and CDR2 is SVGAGI in the germline V gene. This CDR3 region has 14 residues. The ends were cut back, 6 bases at V and 0 bases at J, with 12 bases in the middle. CDR3 bases: TGTGCCAGCAGCCGGGGGCAGATCTCCTACGAGCAGTACTTC. Residues: CASSRGQISYEQYF.

The chain couples TRBV5-6 to TRBJ2-1; 9 bases agree with TRBD1. Germline V gene data show CDR1 as SGHDT and CDR2 as YYEEEE. Trimming at V came to 4 bases and at J to 3 bases, leaving 14 bases not matched to a gene. The CDR3 covers 18 residues. The CDR3 coding sequence is TGTGCCAGCAGCCCCGACAGGGGGTGGGGGGCGGACTACAATGAGCAGTTCTTC. It specifies CASSPDRGWGADYNEQFF.

V and J are TRBV2 and TRBJ1-5; the D gene is possibly TRBD1 (5 bases). This CDR3 spans 14 amino acids. Germline-derived CDR1 and CDR2 are SNHLY and FYNNEI. The V end lost 4 bases, the J end lost 6 bases, and 13 bases lay between the germline ends. The CDR3 nucleotides read TGTGCCAGCAGTGGGGGCAGGGAGGGTCAGCCCCAGCATTTT. It codes for CASSGGREGQPQHF.

This rearrangement joins TRBV19 to TRBJ2-7; TRBD1 matches at 7 bases. CDR3 length equals 15 residues. V dropped 8 bases and J dropped 1; count of bases not matched to a gene: 11. Germline V lookup: CDR1 LNHDA, CDR2 SQIVND (reference sequence). The CDR3 reads CASSTLYRGSYEQYF. CDR3 DNA sequence: TGTGCCAGTTCAACTCTATACAGGGGATCCTACGAGCAGTACTTC.

The CDR3 bases are TGTGCCAGCAGTTACACTCAGCGGACGAAACTGTTTTTT. Its translation: CASSYTQRTKLFF. This chain uses TRBV6-5 with TRBJ1-4; D unresolved. With 2 bases removed from V and 11 bases from J, the gap between germline ends came to 12 bases. This CDR3 comprises 13 residues. CDR1 and CDR2 from the germline V gene are MNHEY and SVGAGI.

The chain recombines TRBV7-2 with TRBJ1-1; no clear D. The CDR3 length is 14 residues. The V end lost 5 bases, the J end lost 0 bases, and 10 bases lay between the germline ends. Per germline, CDR1 SGHTA and CDR2 FQGNSA. As DNA, the CDR3 is TGTGCCAGCAGCCTCCGGCTCATGAACACTGAAGCTTTCTTT. Translation: CASSLRLMNTEAFF.

This clone has a single count. The chain recombines TRBV19 with TRBJ1-2; the D gene is possibly TRBD1 (5 bases). The CDR3 consists of 13 residues. The V end was cut by 3 bases, the J end by 7 bases, with 12 bases between. The V gene's germline CDR1 is LNHDA and CDR2 SQIVND (reference sequence). The CDR3 protein is CASSIPQRGGYTF. DNA for the CDR3: TGTGCCAGTAGTATCCCCCAGAGGGGTGGCTACACCTTC. Supplemented by reference TRBV19 and TRBJ1-2, the full variable domain reads DGGITQSPKYLFRKEGQNVTLSCEQNLNHDAMYWYRQDPGQGLRLIYYSQIVNDFQKGDIAEGYSVSREKKESFPLTVTSAQKNPTAFYLCASSIPQRGGYTFGSGTRLTVV.

This chain uses TRBV19 with TRBJ2-2, with a tentative D call TRBD2 (6 bases). The CDR3 contains 17 residues. Trimming pared 7 bases from V and 4 bases from J, leaving 22 bases between. From germline, CDR1 is LNHDA and CDR2 SQIVND (reference sequence). As DNA, the CDR3 is TGTGCCAGTACTTTCAATTGGGGGGTCGGGAGCACCGGGGAGCTGTTTTTT. This translates into CASTFNWGVGSTGELFF.